This T cell receptor beta chain stems from a study of T cell clusters in autoimmune cytopenias. Germline V lookup: CDR1 SGHVS, CDR2 FNYEAQ. The CDR3 contains 13 residues. This clonotype is medium-sized (0.01 to 0.1%) by frequency. TRB was amplified by touch-down multiplex PCR, primer pools A and B combined. TCRdb re-called the multiplex PCR reads, yielding one record per CDR3 amino acid sequence without DNA. The listing records thousands of distinct CDR3 sequences. Some 40,000 genome equivalents of blood DNA were amplified for TRB. The material sequenced was peripheral blood. The TCR originated in a human donor with an autoimmune cytopenia or autoimmune hepatitis (not recorded which). The chain joins TRBV7-6 to TRBJ2-1. The CDR3: CASSLPPLSEQFF.